This record concerns one T cell receptor beta chain sequence. Its antigen is currently unknown. This specimen belongs to a study of T cell repertoires in aging, cancer and after chemotherapy. Study background: Patients with chronic lymphocytic leukemia were sampled before and after fludarabine- or bendamustine-based chemotherapy.

A mixed TRB-A/B primer pool amplified rearranged TRB by multiplex touch-down PCR. TCRdb passed the multiplex PCR reads through MiXCR, listing each CDR3 protein once. This table has 2,000 to 3,000 distinct CDR3 sequences, around 22% appearing once. The germline V gene encodes CDR1 MGHRA and CDR2 YSYEKL. Trimming cost V 4 bases and J 5 bases; bases outside gene matches: 9. This CDR3 is built from 15 residues. General study findings and limits: Compared with age-matched healthy donors, untreated hematological or solid cancer patients showed higher blood TCR clonality. In hematological cancer patients, infiltrated lymphoid organs may have impaired thymic emigration or peripheral T cell expansion.

Amplification of TCR beta used genomic DNA extracted from peripheral blood. The TCR was taken from a human donor with a blood cancer. Input material: blood. The chain is built from TRBV4-1 and TRBJ2-3; 7 bases agree with TRBD2. Here the CDR3 reads CASSPQTSAEDTQYF. As DNA, the CDR3 is TGCGCCAGCAGCCCACAAACTAGCGCTGAAGATACGCAGTATTTT.